Many counts were recorded for the clone carrying this TCR beta chain. For TCR, cDNA came from 5'RACE template switching, which added a universal primer site and UMIs. TCRdb ran MiXCR on the 5' RACE reads and lists one entry per CDR3 protein. The repertoire consists of 70,000 or so distinct CDR3 sequences, with 5.9% occurring once and the leading ten covering roughly 2.2%. The V and J ends lost 0 bases and 2 bases, in that order; junction bases with no gene match: 3. CDR1 and CDR2 from the germline V gene are LGHNA and YSLEER. This CDR3 spans 15 amino acids. The sample belongs to a study of T cells after yellow fever vaccination.

The clonotype originates from a man aged 18-30 years who received the YFV17D yellow fever vaccine. V is TRBV4-3 and J is TRBJ1-2; 7 bases fit TRBD1. Sequenced here: CD4+ T cells sorted from PBMCs, sampled more than 14 days after the first yellow fever vaccination. Here the CDR3 reads CASSQETGKNYGYTF. For the CDR3, the DNA is TGCGCCAGCAGCCAAGAGACAGGGAAGAACTATGGCTACACCTTC.